These 22 T cell receptor beta chains came from one sample sequenced in a study of patients with pleural tuberculosis. MiXCR was run by TCRdb on the reads, yielding one entry per CDR3 protein. The table shows under 65,000 distinct CDR3 sequences, with 7.3% occurring only once. The source is a human donor with pleural tuberculosis.

This clonotype was picked up a small number of times. The chain couples TRBV10-3 to TRBJ2-3; the D gene could be TRBD1 or TRBD2 (7 bases each). The CDR3 length is 15 residues. Germline-derived CDR1 and CDR2 are ENHRY and SYGVKD. V lost 6 bases and J 0 bases, leaving 13 bases between the germline ends. This chain's CDR3 is CAIRRQGGSTDTQYF. The CDR3 nucleotides read TGTGCCATCAGGAGGCAGGGGGGGAGCACAGATACGCAGTATTTT.

This clonotype was detected ten times or more. This chain joins TRBV27 and TRBJ2-1, with D possibly TRBD2 on 5 matching bases. The CDR3 runs 14 residues. Trimming left V 2 bases short and J 12 bases short, with 17 bases between. CDR1 is MNHEY, CDR2 SMNVEV, per germline (reference sequence). This CDR3 reads CASSLGGPPNRQFF. The CDR3 DNA reads TGTGCCAGCAGTTTAGGCGGGCCCCCTAATAGGCAGTTCTTC.

This clonotype was seen ten or more times. This chain connects TRBV5-1 to TRBJ1-1; no definite D call. The CDR3 has 14 residues. Germline lookup yields CDR1 SGHRS and CDR2 YFSETQ. The V end was cut by 6 bases, the J end by 4 bases, with 16 bases between. CDR3 protein: CASTSGPEATEAFF. In nucleotides, the CDR3 is TGCGCCAGCACCAGTGGTCCAGAGGCCACTGAAGCTTTCTTT.

CDR3 bases: TGCGCCAGCAGCTCTACAGAGATGAACACTGAAGCTTTCTTT. It encodes CASSSTEMNTEAFF. The chain couples TRBV5-1 to TRBJ1-1; no clear D gene. V lost 3 bases and J 0 bases, leaving 9 bases between the germline ends. This CDR3 spans 14 amino acids. From germline, CDR1 is SGHRS and CDR2 YFSETQ.

The rearrangement links TRBV6-1 to TRBJ2-5, with a tentative D call TRBD1 (5 bases). Germline V gene data show CDR1 as MNHNS and CDR2 as SASEGT. The CDR3 is 13 residues long. Trimming took 1 base from V and 9 from J, leaving 12 bases between them. The CDR3 DNA sequence: TGTGCCAGCAGTGAAGAGACAGAGACGCCCCAGTACTTC. This gives the protein CASSEETETPQYF.

This clonotype was found many times. The CDR3 reads CASSLLGGMNTEAFF. CDR3 DNA: TGTGCCAGCAGCCTCCTGGGGGGAATGAACACTGAAGCTTTCTTT. The chain joins TRBV11-2 to TRBJ1-1, with D perhaps TRBD1 (5 bases). V lost 5 bases and J lost 0, with 13 bases in between. In germline, CDR1 is SGHAT, CDR2 FQNNGV. The CDR3 length is 15 residues.

The sample holds many counts of this clonotype. This chain uses TRBV20-1 with TRBJ2-7; 7 nucleotides agree with TRBD2. V was pared by 4 bases and J by 6 bases, with 12 bases of the junction left unmatched. This CDR3 spans 14 amino acids. The V gene's germline CDR1 is DFQATT and CDR2 SNEGSKA (reference sequence). The CDR3 spells CSANPEGGPSEQYF. CDR3 coding DNA: TGCAGTGCTAATCCGGAGGGAGGGCCTAGCGAGCAGTACTTC.

This clonotype was seen more than once but under ten times. This rearrangement joins TRBV4-1 to TRBJ2-6; D may be TRBD1 (5 bases). The V end was cut by 4 bases, the J end by 0 bases, with 13 bases between. The CDR3 runs to 17 residues. The germline V gene encodes CDR1 MGHRA and CDR2 YSYEKL. The CDR3 spells CASSPLGQYSGANVLTF. In nucleotides, the CDR3 is TGCGCCAGCAGCCCTTTGGGGCAGTACTCTGGGGCCAACGTCCTGACTTTC.

This rearrangement joins TRBV11-2 to TRBJ2-7; D possibly corresponds to TRBD1 (6 bases). Germline CDR1 SGHAT, CDR2 FQNNGV. This CDR3 has 12 residues. The V and J ends lost 5 bases and 3 bases respectively, with 8 bases between them. This chain's CDR3 is CASSRGGYEQYF. CDR3 nucleotides: TGTGCCAGCAGCAGAGGGGGCTACGAGCAGTACTTC.

This clonotype was counted ten times or more. This sequence joins TRBV20-1 and TRBJ2-1; 8 nucleotides match TRBD2. The CDR3 loop spans 14 amino acids. Losses at the gene ends were 5 bases for V and 9 bases for J; bases not matched to a gene: 12. Germline V gene sequence: CDR1 DFQATT, CDR2 SNEGSKA (reference sequence). The DNA for the CDR3 is TGCAGTGCTGACGGGGACATAGCGGGGCTTGAGCAGTTCTTC. Translated, it gives CSADGDIAGLEQFF.

This clonotype was counted ten times or more. This rearrangement joins TRBV20-1 to TRBJ2-1; D unclear. This CDR3 has 13 residues. Germline assignment: CDR1 DFQATT and CDR2 SNEGSKA (reference sequence). Trimming removed 6 bases at V and 2 bases at J, with 11 bases between. The CDR3 coding sequence is TGCAGTGCCCGTCACGGAACCTACAATGAGCAGTTCTTC. Residues: CSARHGTYNEQFF.

This clonotype came up once. Given a much more abundant clone one base away, this may be a read error. V is TRBV18 and J is TRBJ1-1; possibly TRBD1 for D (5 bases). The CDR3 is 12 residues long. Germline V lookup: CDR1 KGHSH, CDR2 LQKENI. This CDR3 is CACSPRDREAFF. The CDR3 DNA sequence: TGTGCCTGCTCACCTAGGGACCGTGAAGCTTTCTTT.

The table lists this clonotype with a few counts. The gene calls are TRBV29-1 and TRBJ2-1, with 10 bases fitting TRBD2. Trimming removed 4 bases from V and 3 bases from J; junction bases left unmatched: 6. The germline V gene encodes CDR1 SQVTM and CDR2 ANQGSEA. The CDR3 has 15 residues. The CDR3 loop is CSVVEGLADYNEQFF. As DNA, the CDR3 is TGCAGCGTTGTCGAAGGACTAGCGGACTACAATGAGCAGTTCTTC.

The sample holds a few counts of this clonotype. The chain joins TRBV7-2 to TRBJ1-1; D ambiguous. With 0 bases removed from V and 1 base from J, the gap between germline ends came to 9 bases. CDR3 length: 15 amino acids. Germline assignment: CDR1 SGHTA and CDR2 FQGNSA. CDR3: CASSLAGASNTEAFF. Written as DNA, the CDR3 is TGTGCCAGCAGCTTAGCCGGAGCATCGAACACTGAAGCTTTCTTT.

The rearrangement links TRBV10-3 to TRBJ2-3; D is perhaps TRBD2 (6 bases). The CDR3 has 15 residues. Trimming pared 3 bases from V and 5 bases from J, leaving 15 bases between. Germline V CDR1 and CDR2: ENHRY, SYGVKD. The CDR3 DNA is TGTGCCATCAGTGACTCGGGAGAGCAAGGAGATACGCAGTATTTT. It encodes CAISDSGEQGDTQYF.

In this sample, this clonotype turned up many times. The chain recombines TRBV29-1 with TRBJ1-5, with 7 bases fitting TRBD1. The J segment lost 5 bases and the V segment lost 4 bases, leaving 8 bases of the junction unmatched. The CDR3 is 14 amino acids. The germline V gene encodes CDR1 SQVTM and CDR2 ANQGSEA. CDR3 coding DNA: TGCAGCGTTGGGGAAGGGGGCTGGGATCAGCCCCAGCATTTT. Its protein product is CSVGEGGWDQPQHF.

This clonotype appeared many times. The DNA for the CDR3 is TGTGCCAGCAGCCAAGGCCGAGACTATGAGCAGTTCTTC. This encodes CASSQGRDYEQFF. V usage is TRBV4-2 and J usage is TRBJ2-1; D gene uncertain. The V end was cut by 1 base, the J end by 8 bases, with 9 bases between. The germline gives CDR1 LGHNA, CDR2 YNFKEQ. This CDR3 region has 13 residues.

This clonotype occurred many times. This rearrangement joins TRBV28 to TRBJ1-1, with 7 bases fitting TRBD1. The CDR3 is 15 amino acids. V shed 3 bases and J 7 bases; nucleotides not matched to a gene: 11. Germline assignment: CDR1 MDHEN and CDR2 SYDVKM. CDR3 region: CASSFPMDRQGEAFF. CDR3 sequence (DNA): TGTGCCAGCAGTTTCCCCATGGACAGGCAGGGTGAAGCTTTCTTT.

This clonotype was observed at least ten times. DNA of the CDR3: TGTGCCAGCAGGGTGCGTGGCACAGATACGCAGTATTTT. This encodes CASRVRGTDTQYF. The chain combines TRBV28 with TRBJ2-3, with D unclear. CDR3 size: 13 residues. V was trimmed by 6 bases and J by 1 base, leaving 8 bases between them. Per the germline V gene, CDR1 is MDHEN and CDR2 is SYDVKM.

A word on this clonotype: Since a much larger clone is just one base distant, this may be a read error. The chain employs TRBV29-1 and TRBJ1-1; D is uncertain. CDR1 is SQVTM and CDR2 is ANQGSEA in the germline V gene. This CDR3 comprises 14 residues. The V end was cut by 5 bases, the J end by 5 bases, with 18 bases between. CDR3 loop: CSVSGRAGLTEAFF. DNA for the CDR3: TGCAGCGTTTCGGGTCGAGCGGGGTTGACTGAAGCTTTCTTT.

This clonotype has ten or more counts. The chain employs TRBV4-1 and TRBJ2-1; D gene ambiguous. The CDR3 has 12 amino acids. Trimming left V 5 bases short and J 6 bases short, with 8 bases between. Germline assignment: CDR1 MGHRA and CDR2 YSYEKL. The CDR3 sequence is CASSAVSNEQFF. In DNA, the CDR3 is TGCGCCAGCAGCGCAGTGAGCAATGAGCAGTTCTTC.

Ten or more counts support this clonotype. This chain joins TRBV27 and TRBJ1-2, with unresolved D. Germline V lookup: CDR1 MNHEY, CDR2 SMNVEV (reference sequence). Trimming pared 1 base from V and 4 bases from J, leaving 13 bases between. This CDR3 is 15 amino acids long. CDR3 nucleotide sequence: TGTGCCAGCAGTTTATATGGCAGCGGCGGCTATGGCTACACCTTC. The encoded protein is CASSLYGSGGYGYTF.